Listed below are T cell receptor beta chains from one sample, sequenced in a study of blood T cell repertoires in COVID-19. Only in-frame clones appear in the TCRdb table, and some are missing; sequencing was by immunoSEQ multiplex PCR. The profile shows around 40,000 clones, about 90% of them singletons. The sample was peripheral blood. Every receptor here comes from a man aged 45 to 65 with active or convalescent COVID-19. The CDR3 runs from the conserved cysteine through the conserved F or W. Fields, in order: clone size, D gene, V gene, J gene, CDR3 DNA, CDR3 protein. D genes are given only for firm matches. Part of the rows lack a size; the others show once, few, many or a class for expanded clones.

-	-	TRBV24-1	TRBJ1-2	TGTGCCACCAGTGATTTCCCACAGGGAAACTATGGCTACACCTTC	CATSDFPQGNYGYTF
-	-	TRBV19	TRBJ1-1	TGTGCCAGTAGTATAGCGACAGCGAACACTGAAGCTTTCTTT	CASSIATANTEAFF
many	-	TRBV5-1	TRBJ1-6	TGCGCCAGCAGCTTGGAAAGAGACTATTCACCCCTCCACTTT	CASSLERDYSPLHF
once	-	TRBV4-2	TRBJ1-1	TGTGCCAGCAGCCATGGGAAGGGGATCCCGAACACTGAAGCTTTCTTT	CASSHGKGIPNTEAFF
-	-	TRBV5-4	TRBJ1-3	TGTGCCAGCAGCTTGACAGGGCGGTCGGGAAACACCATATATTTT	CASSLTGRSGNTIYF
-	TRBD1	TRBV18	TRBJ2-5	TGTGCCAGCTATCCCGGGACAGAGCAGACCCAGTACTTC	CASYPGTEQTQYF
-	TRBD1	TRBV15	TRBJ1-1	TGTGCCACCACGGAGGACAGGGAAACTGAAGCTTTCTTT	CATTEDRETEAFF
-	-	TRBV5-1	TRBJ2-5	TGCGCCAGCTCCGGAGGGGCTTTCGAGACCCAGTACTTC	CASSGGAFETQYF
-	-	TRBV19	TRBJ2-2	TGTGCCAGTAGTACAGCGTACACCGGGGAGCTGTTTTTT	CASSTAYTGELFF
-	-	TRBV7-9	TRBJ2-3	TGTGCCAGCAGCTTAACCAGGGGACACGGCACAGATACGCAGTATTTT	CASSLTRGHGTDTQYF
-	TRBD1	TRBV19	TRBJ2-1	TGTGCCAGTAGTACGGGACAGTTAAATGAGCAGTTCTTC	CASSTGQLNEQFF
-	TRBD2	TRBV30	TRBJ2-4	TGTGCCTGGAGTGATCCAAGCGGGAGTAACATTCAGTACTTC	CAWSDPSGSNIQYF
-	TRBD2	TRBV30	TRBJ2-7	TGTGCCAGAGGACTAGCGGGAAGGGGTGAGCAGTACTTC	CARGLAGRGEQYF
-	TRBD2	TRBV5-1	TRBJ2-5	TGCGCCAGCGGGGGCGGGGGGGCCGCGGAGACCCAGTACTTC	CASGGGGAAETQYF
-	-	TRBV6-6	TRBJ2-3	TGTGCCAGCAGTTACTCCGCGGGGACCCCCACAGATACGCAGTATTTT	CASSYSAGTPTDTQYF
-	-	TRBV10-3	TRBJ1-2	TGTGCCATCACACAAATGAGTGTGGGTGTTGTCGGCAGGGACTATGGCTACACCTTC	CAITQMSVGVVGRDYGYTF
few	-	TRBV2	TRBJ2-2	TGTGCCAGCAGTGAAAGAGTCTCCACGGGAGGGGAGCTGTTTTTT	CASSERVSTGGELFF
-	-	TRBV2	TRBJ2-5	TGTGCCAGCAATCTAGGTAGACAAGAGACCCAGTACTTC	CASNLGRQETQYF
-	-	TRBV6-5	TRBJ1-6	TGTGCCAGCAGACGGACAGCCAATTCACCCCTCCACTTT	CASRRTANSPLHF
once	TRBD2	TRBV5-1	TRBJ2-4	TGCGCCAGCAGCTTGAATAGCGGGACACCTTTTCTAGCCAAAAACATTCAGTACTTC	CASSLNSGTPFLAKNIQYF
few	-	TRBV7-2	TRBJ1-1	TGTGCCAGCAGCCCCAGTGGAGGGAACACTGAAGCTTTCTTT	CASSPSGGNTEAFF
-	TRBD1	TRBV19	TRBJ2-3	TGTGCCAGTAGGGACAGGATTGCTAGCACAGATACGCAGTATTTT	CASRDRIASTDTQYF
-	TRBD1	TRBV7-3	TRBJ2-3	TGTGCCAGCAGCTTATTGGGACAGGGGGGTGCAGATACGCAGTATTTT	CASSLLGQGGADTQYF
few	-	TRBV5-6	TRBJ1-2	TGTGCCAGCAGATACACAGGGTCCTATGGCTACACCTTC	CASRYTGSYGYTF
-	TRBD2	TRBV7-3	TRBJ2-1	TGTGCCAGCAGCCCCCGACTAGCGGGGGGTTCCTACAATGAGCAGTTCTTC	CASSPRLAGGSYNEQFF
-	TRBD1	TRBV10-3	TRBJ2-5	TGTGCCATCAGCCCCTCCCAGGGACAGGGGGAAGAGACCCAGTACTTC	CAISPSQGQGEETQYF
-	TRBD1	TRBV7-9	TRBJ1-1	TGTGCCAGCAGCTTACTGACAGGGTTGAACACTGAAGCTTTCTTT	CASSLLTGLNTEAFF
-	TRBD1	TRBV19	TRBJ1-6	TGTGCCACCAAACAGGGGGTTGGGGATTCACCCCTCCACTTT	CATKQGVGDSPLHF
-	-	TRBV5-6	TRBJ1-2	TGTGCCAGCAGCCAGCTTGGTGGGTACGTACGGCAGGATGACTATGGCTACACCTTC	CASSQLGGYVRQDDYGYTF
-	-	TRBV4-1	TRBJ2-5	TGCGCCAGCAGCCAAGAGCGAGGGGGCGCGGCCCCGGGGGAAGAGACCCAGTACTTC	CASSQERGGAAPGEETQYF
-	-	TRBV29-1	TRBJ1-3	TGCAGCGTTGTTTCAGCGGGAAACACCATATATTTT	CSVVSAGNTIYF
-	-	TRBV9	TRBJ2-1	TGTGCCAGCAGCGTAGGGACAGTCCATGAGCAGTTCTTC	CASSVGTVHEQFF
-	-	TRBV23-1	TRBJ2-5	TGCGCCAGCAGTCAATCGGGGGAACAGGGATACCAAGAGACCCAGTACTTC	CASSQSGEQGYQETQYF
-	-	TRBV5-1	TRBJ1-6	TGCGCCAGCAACAGCAATAATTCACCCCTCCACTTT	CASNSNNSPLHF
-	TRBD1	TRBV4-1	TRBJ2-3	TGCGCCAGCAGCCAAGACCCAGGGGGCTACGATTCGCAGTATTTT	CASSQDPGGYDSQYF
-	-	TRBV2	TRBJ1-6	TGTGCCAGCAGTGAGGCCAGGTATAATTCACCCCTCCACTTT	CASSEARYNSPLHF
-	TRBD1	TRBV18	TRBJ1-5	TGTGCCAGCTCACCTACCGGGACAGGGGTTTATAGCAATCAGCCCCAGCATTTT	CASSPTGTGVYSNQPQHF
-	-	TRBV5-4	TRBJ1-1	TGTGCCAGCAGCAAGAACAGGGATCGGGCTGAAGCTTTCTTT	CASSKNRDRAEAFF
once	TRBD2	TRBV18	TRBJ2-1	TGTGCCAGCTCACCACCGGGAGGGGACAATGAGCAGTTCTTC	CASSPPGGDNEQFF
-	TRBD2	TRBV5-1	TRBJ2-5	TGCGCCAGCAGCCCCGGCGGGGTGGGAGGGGAGACCCAGTACTTC	CASSPGGVGGETQYF
-	-	TRBV19	TRBJ1-5	TGTGCCAGTAGTGAAGAAGGGGTCAACATACAGCCCCAGCATTTT	CASSEEGVNIQPQHF
-	TRBD1	TRBV12-3/TRBV12-4	TRBJ1-2	TGTGCCAGCAGTTTAGGCAGGGGGCCCGGCTACACCTTC	CASSLGRGPGYTF
-	-	TRBV10-3	TRBJ1-5	TGTGCCATCAGTGAATCAGGCAATAGCAATCAGCCCCAGCATTTT	CAISESGNSNQPQHF
-	TRBD1	TRBV7-3	TRBJ1-3	TGTGCCAGCAGCTTGACAGGGGTGACAGGAAACACCATATATTTT	CASSLTGVTGNTIYF
once	-	TRBV19	TRBJ2-5	TGTGCCAGTAGTATAGGGAGGATAGGAGAGACCCAGTACTTC	CASSIGRIGETQYF
-	TRBD1	TRBV6-2/TRBV6-3	TRBJ1-5	TGTGCCAGCAGTTCAGGACAGGGAAGAGCACGGGGCAATCAGCCCCAGCATTTT	CASSSGQGRARGNQPQHF
-	TRBD2	TRBV5-5	TRBJ2-1	TGTGCCAGCAGCTTGGTAGCTAGCGGGAATGAGCAGTTCTTC	CASSLVASGNEQFF
-	-	TRBV5-1	TRBJ1-5	TGCGCCAGCAGCTTAATGGCGGATCAGCCCCAGCATTTT	CASSLMADQPQHF
-	-	TRBV6-1	TRBJ1-5	TGTGCCAGCAGGGAACTTGGAGGAGGGGCGGTTTCGAGCAATCAGCCCCAGCATTTT	CASRELGGGAVSSNQPQHF
-	TRBD2	TRBV24-1	TRBJ2-3	TGTGCCACCAGTGAGGGACTAGCGGGAGGTATAGCAGATACGCAGTATTTT	CATSEGLAGGIADTQYF
-	-	TRBV19	TRBJ1-3	TGTGCCAGTAGCCAATCTGGAAACACCATATATTTT	CASSQSGNTIYF
once	-	TRBV27	TRBJ2-1	TGTGCCAGCAGTTTAATCGGCCAGGGTCGGAATGAGCAGTTCTTC	CASSLIGQGRNEQFF
-	-	TRBV18	TRBJ2-3	TGTGCCAGCTCAGCGAAAGAGGGAGATACGCAGTATTTT	CASSAKEGDTQYF
-	-	TRBV6-6	TRBJ2-5	TGTGCCAGCACCTTGGTCAACGGAGAGACCCAGTACTTC	CASTLVNGETQYF
-	-	TRBV18	TRBJ1-1	TGTGCCAGCTCACAGCAGACAGGCCGAAACACTGAAGCTTTCTTT	CASSQQTGRNTEAFF